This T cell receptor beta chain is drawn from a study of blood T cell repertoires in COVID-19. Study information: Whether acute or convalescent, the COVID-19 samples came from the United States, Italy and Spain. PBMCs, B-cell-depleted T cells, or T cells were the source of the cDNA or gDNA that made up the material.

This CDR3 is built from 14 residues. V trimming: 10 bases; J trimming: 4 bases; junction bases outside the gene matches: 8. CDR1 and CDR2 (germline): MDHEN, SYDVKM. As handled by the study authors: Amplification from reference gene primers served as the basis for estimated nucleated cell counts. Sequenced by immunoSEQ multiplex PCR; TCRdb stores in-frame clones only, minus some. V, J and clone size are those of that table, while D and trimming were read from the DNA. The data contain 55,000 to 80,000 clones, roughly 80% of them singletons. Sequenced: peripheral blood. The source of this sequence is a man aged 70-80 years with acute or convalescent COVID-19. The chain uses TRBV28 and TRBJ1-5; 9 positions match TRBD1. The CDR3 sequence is CAIVRTGENQPQHF. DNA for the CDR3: TGTGCCATAGTGAGGACAGGGGAGAATCAGCCCCAGCATTTT.